One sample yielded the 27 T cell receptor beta chains listed below, sequenced in a study of Ad26.COV2.S vaccination and SARS-CoV-2 variants. Sequencing used immunoSEQ multiplex PCR; TCRdb keeps in-frame clones, though not all of them. The profile shows hundreds of thousands of clones, 80% to 95% of them singletons. Treatment noted: around 19 received Ad26.COV2.S at low or high dose, single or two shots; about five received placebo; per-sample allocation not given. Samples came from day 63 after the first vaccine or placebo injection. The sequencing used peripheral blood, collected in a trial of Ad26.COV2.S vaccine versus placebo. These receptors originate from a person aged 18-65 years who received the Ad26.COV2.S COVID-19 vaccine or a placebo.

The chain links TRBV3-1 (or the pseudogene TRBV3-2) to TRBJ2-3; D gene ambiguous. The length of the CDR3 is 11 residues. Germline-derived CDR1 and CDR2 are LGHDT and YNNKEL (reference sequence). V was clipped by 3 bases and J by 2 bases, with 0 bases between them. The CDR3 sequence is CASSHTDTQYF. The CDR3 region has the DNA TGTGCCAGCAGCCACACAGATACGCAGTATTTT.

The chain joins TRBV7-6 to TRBJ2-7; 10 bases are shared with TRBD1. J was trimmed by 7 bases and V by 5 bases; bases with no gene match: 20. Germline CDR1 SGHVS, CDR2 FNYEAQ. The CDR3 contains 18 residues. The CDR3 sequence is CASSRGTGVRVFVGEQYF. CDR3 DNA sequence: TGTGCCAGCAGCCGAGGGACAGGGGTCCGGGTTTTTGTGGGAGAGCAGTACTTC. Filled out from reference TRBV7-6 and TRBJ2-7, the complete variable domain reads GAGVSQSPRYKVTKRGQDVALRCDPISGHVSLYWYRQALGQGPEFLTYFNYEAQQDKSGLPNDRFSAERPEGSISTLTIQRTEQRDSAMYRCASSRGTGVRVFVGEQYFGPGTRLTVT.

This clone was observed once. The J gene is TRBJ2-3, the V gene TRBV11-3, with 15 bases aligning to TRBD2. V shed 4 bases, J shed 10 bases, and the junction held 9 bases outside the gene matches. CDR1 SGHNT and CDR2 YENEEA come from the germline V gene. This CDR3 has 16 amino acids. CDR3 sequence reads: CASSSGLAGGPEPQYF. CDR3 DNA: TGTGCCAGCAGCTCGGGACTAGCGGGAGGCCCCGAGCCGCAGTATTTT.

Worth noting for this clone: The sample holds other DNA sequences that translate to the same CDR3. The chain carries TRBV5-4 and TRBJ2-7; possible D gene TRBD1, 5 bases. The CDR3 consists of 13 residues. The germline gives CDR1 SGHNT, CDR2 YYREEE (reference sequence). Trimming took 1 base from V and 0 from J, leaving 5 bases between them. Here the CDR3 DNA reads TGTGCCAGCAGCTTGAGGGGCTCCTACGAGCAGTACTTC. This gives the protein CASSLRGSYEQYF.

The chain links TRBV6-5 to TRBJ2-1, with unresolved D. CDR1 is MNHEY and CDR2 is SVGAGI in the germline V gene. The V gene lost 4 bases and the J gene lost 2 bases, with 9 bases spanning the gap. The CDR3 loop spans 14 amino acids. Here the CDR3 reads CASSSNLAYNEQFF. The CDR3 nucleotides read TGTGCCAGCAGTTCTAATCTAGCCTACAATGAGCAGTTCTTC.

The chain links TRBV18 to TRBJ1-2; D perhaps matches TRBD1 (5 bases). The V gene's germline CDR1 is KGHSH and CDR2 LQKENI. Trimming left V 6 bases short and J 5 bases short, with 19 bases between. The CDR3 consists of 15 residues. DNA for the CDR3: TGTGCCAGCTCCCGGGGGAAAGGGGCAGATTATGGCTACACCTTC. Protein sequence: CASSRGKGADYGYTF.

This chain links TRBV4-2 with TRBJ1-4; D is unclear. This CDR3 contains 16 residues. Trimming removed 4 bases at V and 6 bases at J, with 18 bases between. Germline CDR1 and CDR2: LGHNA and YNFKEQ. The CDR3 nucleotides are TGTGCCAGCAGCCCCTCGATCGGGTTCGCGGATGAAAAACTGTTTTTT. This translates into CASSPSIGFADEKLFF.

The J gene is TRBJ2-2, the V gene TRBV6-2 or TRBV6-3; the D is unclear. Trimming cost V 5 bases and J 3 bases, with 16 bases left between them. Germline V gene lookup returns CDR1 MNHEY and CDR2 SVGEGT. The CDR3 totals 16 residues. This CDR3 reads CASSPNVGKDTGELFF. CDR3 coding DNA: TGTGCCAGCAGTCCCAACGTCGGTAAGGACACCGGGGAGCTGTTTTTT.

V usage is TRBV27 and J usage is TRBJ2-2; unclear D gene. Trimming cost V 5 bases and J 3 bases, with 4 bases left between them. Germline V gene lookup returns CDR1 MNHEY and CDR2 SMNVEV (reference sequence). There are 12 residues in the CDR3. The DNA for the CDR3 is TGTGCCAGCAGTCCTGACACCGGGGAGCTGTTTTTT. Translated: CASSPDTGELFF.

The V gene is TRBV9, the J gene TRBJ2-2, with D maybe TRBD2 (6 bases). The V gene lost 5 bases and the J gene lost 7 bases, with 9 bases spanning the gap. This CDR3 comprises 12 residues. Per the germline V gene, CDR1 is SGDLS and CDR2 is YYNGEE. The CDR3 is CASRGGFGELFF. CDR3 bases: TGTGCCAGCAGGGGGGGTTTCGGGGAGCTGTTTTTT.

V gene TRBV5-1 combines with J gene TRBJ2-5, with 11 positions matching TRBD2. The V segment lost 4 bases and the J segment 1 base; nucleotides outside the gene matches: 12. Germline CDR1 and CDR2: SGHRS and YFSETQ. This CDR3 comprises 18 residues. CDR3 sequence (DNA): TGCGCCAGCAGCGTGGCCGGGACTAGCGGAATAAGCCAAGAGACCCAGTACTTC. This gives the protein CASSVAGTSGISQETQYF.

The chain couples TRBV10-2 to TRBJ2-7, with TRBD2 matching over 9 bases. V was pared by 5 bases and J by 3 bases, with 2 bases of the junction left unmatched. Germline CDR1 and CDR2: WSHSY and SAAADI. The CDR3 has 13 amino acids. CDR3 protein: CASSPSGNYEQYF. CDR3 bases: TGCGCCAGCAGTCCTAGCGGGAACTACGAGCAGTACTTC.

The rearrangement links TRBV10-3 to TRBJ2-1, with 9 bases matching TRBD2. Germline CDR1 ENHRY, CDR2 SYGVKD. With 0 bases clipped from V and 3 bases from J, the junction kept 12 bases outside the gene matches. This CDR3 spans 19 amino acids. In nucleotides, the CDR3 is TGTGCCATCAGTGAGTCTCAATTTTTGGCGGGAGGGAACTACAATGAGCAGTTCTTC. This translates into CAISESQFLAGGNYNEQFF.

The chain is built from TRBV2 and TRBJ1-2, with D maybe TRBD1 (5 bases). The CDR3 sequence is 15 residues long. Trimming pared 2 bases from V and 5 bases from J, leaving 15 bases between. CDR1 is SNHLY and CDR2 is FYNNEI in the germline V gene. CDR3 residues: CASSEPLGRTYGYTF. In nucleotides, the CDR3 is TGTGCCAGCAGTGAACCCCTCGGACGGACATATGGCTACACCTTC.

The chain couples TRBV19 to TRBJ1-2; maybe TRBD1 (6 bases). The germline gives CDR1 LNHDA, CDR2 SQIVND (reference sequence). V was pared by 3 bases and J by 10 bases, with 12 bases between. This CDR3 has 12 amino acids. The chain's CDR3 is CASSMRQDDYTF. For the CDR3, the DNA is TGTGCCAGTAGTATGAGACAGGATGACTACACCTTC.

The genes are TRBV12-3 or TRBV12-4 and TRBJ2-7; D is ambiguous. With 6 bases removed from V and 6 bases from J, the gap between germline ends came to 9 bases. The CDR3 length is 11 residues. CDR3 coding DNA: TGTGCCAGCAGCCTTGGAACCGAGCAGTACTTC. The encoded protein is CASSLGTEQYF.

The rearrangement joins TRBV3-1 (or the pseudogene TRBV3-2) to TRBJ1-4; D may be TRBD1 (5 bases). The CDR3 totals 15 residues. Trimming took 3 bases from V and 1 from J, leaving 9 bases between them. CDR1 is LGHDT and CDR2 is YNNKEL in the germline V gene (reference sequence). The CDR3 loop reads CASSHSGQTNEKLFF. CDR3 coding DNA: TGTGCCAGCAGCCATTCGGGGCAAACTAATGAAAAACTGTTTTTT.

The chain employs TRBV4-3 and TRBJ2-7; D unresolved. V shed 0 bases and J shed 0 bases, with 9 bases lying between them. The length of the CDR3 is 15 residues. CDR1 and CDR2 (germline): LGHNA, YSLEER. The DNA of the CDR3 is TGCGCCAGCAGCCAAGAAGGCGGAACCTCCTACGAGCAGTACTTC. Its translation is CASSQEGGTSYEQYF.

The chain is built from TRBV6-5 and TRBJ2-7; D is undetermined. V dropped 3 bases and J dropped 4 bases, with 10 bases sitting between them. The CDR3 has 13 residues. Germline CDR1 and CDR2: MNHEY and SVGAGI. CDR3 sequence: CASSYGVAYEQYF. The CDR3 nucleotides read TGTGCCAGCAGTTATGGAGTGGCGTACGAGCAGTACTTC.

The chain recombines TRBV10-3 with TRBJ2-1; the match to TRBD1 covers 11 bases. J was trimmed by 6 bases and V by 6 bases; bases with no gene match: 7. The CDR3 loop spans 15 amino acids. In germline, CDR1 is ENHRY, CDR2 SYGVKD. CDR3 sequence (DNA): TGTGCCATCAGGGGGGGACAGGGGGAAGTCAATGAGCAGTTCTTC. Translated: CAIRGGQGEVNEQFF.

As concerns this clone: The same CDR3 is also encoded by other DNA sequences in this sample. The chain uses TRBV29-1 and TRBJ2-1; D call uncertain. The CDR3 length is 13 residues. From germline, CDR1 is SQVTM and CDR2 ANQGSEA. V lost 4 bases to trimming and J lost 5 bases, with 12 bases between them. The CDR3 spells CSVALWIDNEQFF. The CDR3 DNA reads as TGCAGCGTTGCCCTATGGATCGACAATGAGCAGTTCTTC.

The CDR3 loop is CASSLAPAGQGKTQYF. In DNA, the CDR3 is TGTGCCAGCAGCTTGGCTCCCGCGGGACAGGGAAAGACCCAGTACTTC. The genes are TRBV5-8 and TRBJ2-5; 9 bases are a match to TRBD1. In germline, CDR1 is SGHTS, CDR2 YDEGEE. Germline trimming cut 0 bases from V and 6 bases from J; bases unmatched to any gene: 9. The CDR3 loop spans 16 amino acids.

The CDR3 is CASSPGQVIYGYTF. The CDR3 DNA follows: TGTGCCAGCAGCCCCGGACAGGTCATATATGGCTACACCTTC. This rearrangement joins TRBV28 to TRBJ1-2, with 7 bases that match TRBD1. CDR1 is MDHEN, CDR2 SYDVKM, per germline. The CDR3 totals 14 residues. The V segment lost 6 bases and the J segment 5 bases; nucleotides outside the gene matches: 9.

A word on this clone: The same CDR3 also results from other DNA sequences found in this sample. This rearrangement joins TRBV3-1 (or the pseudogene TRBV3-2) to TRBJ2-7; D not resolved. This CDR3 region has 13 residues. Trimming cost V 0 bases and J 2 bases, with 5 bases left between them. The germline CDR1 and CDR2 sequences are LGHDT and YNNKEL (reference sequence). CDR3 DNA: TGTGCCAGCAGCCAAGAGGGCACCTACGAGCAGTACTTC. Translation gives CASSQEGTYEQYF.

The chain couples TRBV6-5 to TRBJ1-2; D is uncertain. This CDR3 spans 13 amino acids. The germline V and J ends were trimmed by 6 bases and 6 bases, with 14 bases remaining between them. Germline V lookup: CDR1 MNHEY, CDR2 SVGAGI. In DNA, the CDR3 is TGTGCCAGCAGGACCTCGGGGTTGGATGGCTACACCTTC. Translating gives CASRTSGLDGYTF.

This chain connects TRBV5-1 to TRBJ2-1, with 9 bases that match TRBD1. V dropped 3 bases and J dropped 2; count of bases not matched to a gene: 6. The germline gives CDR1 SGHRS, CDR2 YFSETQ. The CDR3 is made up of 16 amino acids. CDR3 residues: CASSSSGTGTYNEQFF. The CDR3 DNA follows: TGCGCCAGCAGCTCCTCCGGGACAGGGACCTACAATGAGCAGTTCTTC.

This chain connects TRBV29-1 to TRBJ1-2; possible D gene TRBD1, 6 bases. The CDR3 totals 11 residues. The V gene lost 6 bases and the J gene lost 2 bases, with 7 bases spanning the gap. The germline gives CDR1 SQVTM, CDR2 ANQGSEA. The CDR3, as DNA: TGCAGCGTAACAGGGAACTATGGCTACACCTTC. This sequence encodes CSVTGNYGYTF.